This T cell receptor (beta chain) appears in the sequencing data of a study of T cells after yellow fever vaccination. The CDR3 is made up of 15 amino acids. With 8 bases clipped from V and 8 bases from J, the junction kept 13 bases outside the gene matches. Looked up from germline, CDR1 is MGHRA and CDR2 is YSYEKL. TCRdb redid the calling of the 5' RACE reads with MiXCR, one entry per CDR3 protein. This sample yields around 200,000 distinct CDR3 sequences, of which 8% to 13% are seen a single time; 36% belongs to the top ten. As regards this clonotype: Its target is not known.

Study results and caveats: The CD4 and CD8 compartments had a small share of their clonotypes in common. Weaker, the secondary response had a peak occurring faster, on day 5 versus 15.

The sample in question was CD8+ T cells sorted from PBMCs, obtained 15 days after the yellow fever booster vaccination. The chain links TRBV4-1 to TRBJ1-2, with 11 bases identical to TRBD1. This receptor was obtained from a man younger than 30 who received the YFV17D yellow fever vaccine. The CDR3 is CASHGTGGLARGYTF. CDR3 DNA: TGCGCCAGCCACGGGACAGGGGGTTTGGCTCGAGGCTACACCTTC.